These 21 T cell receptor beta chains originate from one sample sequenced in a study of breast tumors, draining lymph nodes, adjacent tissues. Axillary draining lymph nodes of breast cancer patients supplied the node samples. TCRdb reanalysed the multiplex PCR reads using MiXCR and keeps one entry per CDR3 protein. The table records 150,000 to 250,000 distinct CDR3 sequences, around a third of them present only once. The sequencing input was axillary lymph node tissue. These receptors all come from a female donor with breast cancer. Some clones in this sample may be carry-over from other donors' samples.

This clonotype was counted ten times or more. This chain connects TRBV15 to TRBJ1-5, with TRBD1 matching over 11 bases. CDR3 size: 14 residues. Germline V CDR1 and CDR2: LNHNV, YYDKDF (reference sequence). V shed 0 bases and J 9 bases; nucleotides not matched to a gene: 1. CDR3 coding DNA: TGTGCCACCAGCAGAGAAGGGACAGGGGGGCCCCAGCATTTT. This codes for CATSREGTGGPQHF.

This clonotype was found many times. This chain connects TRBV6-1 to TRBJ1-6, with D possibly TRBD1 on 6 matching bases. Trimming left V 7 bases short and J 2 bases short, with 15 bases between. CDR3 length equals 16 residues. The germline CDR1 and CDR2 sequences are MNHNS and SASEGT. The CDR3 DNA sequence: TGTGCCAGCACCTTTGCAGGGGAGGCCTATAATTCACCCCTCCACTTT. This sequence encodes CASTFAGEAYNSPLHF.

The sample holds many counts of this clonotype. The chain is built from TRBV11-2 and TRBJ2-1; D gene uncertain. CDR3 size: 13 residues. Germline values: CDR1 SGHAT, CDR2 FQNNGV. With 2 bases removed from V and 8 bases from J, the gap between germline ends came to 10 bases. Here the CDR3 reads CASSLRVGDEQFF. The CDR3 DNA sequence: TGTGCCAGCAGCTTAAGGGTTGGTGATGAGCAGTTCTTC.

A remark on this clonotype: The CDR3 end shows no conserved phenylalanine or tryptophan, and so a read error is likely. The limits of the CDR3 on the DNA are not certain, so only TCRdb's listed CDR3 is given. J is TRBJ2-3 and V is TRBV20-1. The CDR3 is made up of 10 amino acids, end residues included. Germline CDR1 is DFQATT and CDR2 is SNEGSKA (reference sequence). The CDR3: CSAALASQYS.

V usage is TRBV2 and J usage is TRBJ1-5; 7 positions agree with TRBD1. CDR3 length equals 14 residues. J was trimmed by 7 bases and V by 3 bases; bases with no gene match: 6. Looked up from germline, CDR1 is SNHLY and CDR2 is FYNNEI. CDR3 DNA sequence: TGTGCCAGCAGTGACAAGGGGGCGGGCCAGCCCCAGCATTTT. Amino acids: CASSDKGAGQPQHF.

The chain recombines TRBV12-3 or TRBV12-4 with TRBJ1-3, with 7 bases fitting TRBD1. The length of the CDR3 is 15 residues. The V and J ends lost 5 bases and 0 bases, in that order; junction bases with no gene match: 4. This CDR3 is CASSLRQGSGNTIYF. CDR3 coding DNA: TGTGCCAGCAGTCTCCGACAGGGCTCTGGAAACACCATATATTTT.

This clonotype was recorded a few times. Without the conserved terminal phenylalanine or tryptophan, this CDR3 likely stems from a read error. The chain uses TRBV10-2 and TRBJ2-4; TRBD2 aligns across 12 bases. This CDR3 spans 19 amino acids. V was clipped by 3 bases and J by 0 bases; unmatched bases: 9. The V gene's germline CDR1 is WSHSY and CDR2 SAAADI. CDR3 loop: CASSEGTSGRKLAKNIQYL. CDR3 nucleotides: TGCGCCAGCAGTGAAGGGACTAGCGGGCGGAAACTAGCCAAAAACATTCAGTACCTC.

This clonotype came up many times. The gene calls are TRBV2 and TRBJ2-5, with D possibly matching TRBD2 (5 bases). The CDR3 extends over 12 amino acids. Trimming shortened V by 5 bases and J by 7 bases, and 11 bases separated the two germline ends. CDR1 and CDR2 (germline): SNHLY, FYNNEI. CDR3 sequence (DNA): TGTGCCAGCAGTCCACGTGCGGGGACCCAGTACTTC. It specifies CASSPRAGTQYF. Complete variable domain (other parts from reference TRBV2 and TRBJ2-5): EPEVTQTPSHQVTQMGQEVILRCVPISNHLYFYWYRQILGQKVEFLVSFYNNEISEKSEIFDDQFSVERPDGSNFTLKIRSTKLEDSAMYFCASSPRAGTQYFGPGTRLLVL.

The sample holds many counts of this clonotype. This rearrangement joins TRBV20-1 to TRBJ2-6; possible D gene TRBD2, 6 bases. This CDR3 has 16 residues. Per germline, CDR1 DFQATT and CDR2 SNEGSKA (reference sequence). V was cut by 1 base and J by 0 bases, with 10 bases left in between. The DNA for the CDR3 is TGCAGTGCTAGAGCCGGGAGAGGCTCTGGGGCCAACGTCCTGACTTTC. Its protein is CSARAGRGSGANVLTF.

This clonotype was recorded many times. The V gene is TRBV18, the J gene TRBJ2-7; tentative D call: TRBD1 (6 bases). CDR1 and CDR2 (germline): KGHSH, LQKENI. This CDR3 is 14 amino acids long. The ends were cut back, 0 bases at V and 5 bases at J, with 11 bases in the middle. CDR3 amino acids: CASSPPVAGDEQYF. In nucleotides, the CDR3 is TGTGCCAGCTCACCACCGGTGGCAGGGGACGAGCAGTACTTC.

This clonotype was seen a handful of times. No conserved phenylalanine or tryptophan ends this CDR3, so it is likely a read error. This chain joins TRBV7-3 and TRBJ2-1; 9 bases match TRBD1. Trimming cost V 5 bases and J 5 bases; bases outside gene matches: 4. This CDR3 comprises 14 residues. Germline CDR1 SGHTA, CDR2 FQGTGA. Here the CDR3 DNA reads TGTGCCAGCAGCCTGGGACAGGGACACAATGAGCAGTTCCTA. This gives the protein CASSLGQGHNEQFL.

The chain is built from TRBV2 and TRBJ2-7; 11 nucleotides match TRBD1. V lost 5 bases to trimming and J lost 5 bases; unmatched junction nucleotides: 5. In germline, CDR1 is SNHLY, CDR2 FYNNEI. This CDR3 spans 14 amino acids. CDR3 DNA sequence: TGTGCCAGCAGTAGCAGGACAGGGGGCGACGAGCAGTACTTC. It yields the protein CASSSRTGGDEQYF.

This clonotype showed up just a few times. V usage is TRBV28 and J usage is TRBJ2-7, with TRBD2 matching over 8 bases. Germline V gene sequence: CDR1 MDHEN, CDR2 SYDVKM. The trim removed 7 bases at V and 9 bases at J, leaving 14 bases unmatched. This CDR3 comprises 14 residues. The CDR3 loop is CASTRGGGPDGQYF. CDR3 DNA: TGTGCCAGCACCCGGGGGGGAGGACCGGACGGGCAGTACTTC. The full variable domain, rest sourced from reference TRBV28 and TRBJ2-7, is DVKVTQSSRYLVKRTGEKVFLECVQDMDHENMFWYRQDPGLGLRLIYFSYDVKMKEKGDIPEGYSVSREKKERFSLILESASTNQTSMYLCASTRGGGPDGQYFGPGTRLTVT.

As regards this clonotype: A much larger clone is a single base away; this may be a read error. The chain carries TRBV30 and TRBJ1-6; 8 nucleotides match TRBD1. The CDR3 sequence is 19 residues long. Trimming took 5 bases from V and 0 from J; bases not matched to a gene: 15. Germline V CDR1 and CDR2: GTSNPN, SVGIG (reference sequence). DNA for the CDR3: TGTGCCTGGGATCCCGACAGGGGAATCGGGAGCTCCTATAATTCACCCCTCCACTTT. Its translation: CAWDPDRGIGSSYNSPLHF.

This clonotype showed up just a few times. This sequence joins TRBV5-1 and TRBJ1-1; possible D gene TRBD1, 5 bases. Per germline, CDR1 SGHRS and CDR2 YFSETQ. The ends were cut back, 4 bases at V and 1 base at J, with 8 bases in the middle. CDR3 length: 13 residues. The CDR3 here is CASSVQENTEAFF. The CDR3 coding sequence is TGCGCCAGCAGCGTACAGGAGAACACTGAAGCTTTCTTT.

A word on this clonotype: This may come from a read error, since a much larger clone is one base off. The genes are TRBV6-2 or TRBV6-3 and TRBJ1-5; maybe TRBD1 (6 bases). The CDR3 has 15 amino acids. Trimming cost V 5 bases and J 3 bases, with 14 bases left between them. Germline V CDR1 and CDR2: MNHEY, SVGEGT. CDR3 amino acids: CASSHLDSFNQPQHF. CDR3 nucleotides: TGTGCCAGCAGTCACCTGGACAGCTTCAATCAGCCCCAGCATTTT.

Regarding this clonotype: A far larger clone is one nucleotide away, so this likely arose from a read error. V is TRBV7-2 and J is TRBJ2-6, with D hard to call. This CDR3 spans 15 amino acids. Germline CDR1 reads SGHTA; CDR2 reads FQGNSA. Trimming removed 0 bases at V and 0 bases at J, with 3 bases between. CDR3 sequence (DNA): TGTACCAGCAGCTTAGCAGGCTCTGGGGCCAACGTCCTGACTTTC. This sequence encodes CTSSLAGSGANVLTF.

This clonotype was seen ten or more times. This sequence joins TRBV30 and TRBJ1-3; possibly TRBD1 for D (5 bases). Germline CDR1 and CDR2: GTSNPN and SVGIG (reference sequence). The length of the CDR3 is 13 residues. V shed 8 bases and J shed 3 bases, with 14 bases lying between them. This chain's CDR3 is CARGAGIGNTIYF. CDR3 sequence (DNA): TGTGCCCGAGGGGCAGGCATTGGAAACACCATATATTTT.

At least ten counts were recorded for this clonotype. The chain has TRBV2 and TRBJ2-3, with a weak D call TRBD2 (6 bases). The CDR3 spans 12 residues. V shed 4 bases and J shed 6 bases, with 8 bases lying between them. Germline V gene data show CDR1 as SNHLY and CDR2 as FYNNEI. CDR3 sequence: CASSGSGDTQYF. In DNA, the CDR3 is TGTGCCAGCAGTGGGAGCGGGGATACGCAGTATTTT.

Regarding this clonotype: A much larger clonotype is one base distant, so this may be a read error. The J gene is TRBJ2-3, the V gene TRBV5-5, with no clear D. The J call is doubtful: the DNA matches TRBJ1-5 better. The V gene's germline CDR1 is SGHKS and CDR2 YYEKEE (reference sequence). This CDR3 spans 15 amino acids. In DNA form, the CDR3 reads TGTGCCAGCAGCTTGTCCACGGCCAAGTCAGATACGCAGCATTTT. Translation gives CASSLSTAKSDTQHF.

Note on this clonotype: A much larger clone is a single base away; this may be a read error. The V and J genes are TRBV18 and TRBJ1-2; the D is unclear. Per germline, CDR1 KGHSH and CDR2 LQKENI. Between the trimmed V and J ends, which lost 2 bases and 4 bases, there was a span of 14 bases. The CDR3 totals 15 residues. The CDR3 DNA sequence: TGTGCCAGCTCACCAACGGGGAAGCCTAGCTATGGCTACACCTTC. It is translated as CASSPTGKPSYGYTF.